This entry lists 6 T cell receptor beta chains sequenced from one sample in a study of blood T cell repertoires in COVID-19 (dated by TCRdb to about 2020). Libraries were prepared through the immunoSEQ multiplex PCR assay. This immuneACCESS table, as held by TCRdb, lists in-frame sequences with V and J called but not all clones. Of the missing ones, under half trace to an unresolved V gene in checked studies; the others have no known cause. The sample profile shows about 180,000 clones; over 75% of them were found once. The ten largest clones add up to 18% of the sample. Sequenced: peripheral blood. The receptors derive from a person aged 65-85 years with COVID-19, enrolled during active disease.

The chain uses TRBV27 and TRBJ2-2; the match to TRBD1 covers 11 bases. CDR1 MNHEY and CDR2 SMNVEV come from the germline V gene (reference sequence). CDR3 length equals 15 residues. The V gene end was trimmed by 6 bases and the J gene end by 5 bases; junction bases not matched to a gene: 5. The CDR3 DNA reads as TGTGCCAGCAGGGGGACAGGGGGAAATACCGGGGAGCTGTTTTTT. Translating it yields CASRGTGGNTGELFF.

The chain joins TRBV2 to TRBJ1-4; TRBD1 aligns across 7 bases. V dropped 4 bases and J dropped 4; count of bases not matched to a gene: 6. The germline gives CDR1 SNHLY, CDR2 FYNNEI. The CDR3 loop spans 15 amino acids. CDR3: CASSGRQGFNEKLFF. The CDR3 bases are TGTGCCAGCAGTGGTCGACAGGGCTTTAATGAAAAACTGTTTTTT.

The V and J genes are TRBV2 and TRBJ1-6, with D possibly matching TRBD1 (6 bases). The CDR3 has 16 amino acids. CDR1 is SNHLY, CDR2 FYNNEI, per germline. Deletions cut 4 bases from V and 7 bases from J, with 17 bases between. DNA of the CDR3: TGTGCCAGCAGTGTTACAGGGATCGGAAAAAATTCACCCCTCCACTTT. Its protein product is CASSVTGIGKNSPLHF. Drawing the rest from reference TRBV2 and TRBJ1-6, the complete variable domain is EPEVTQTPSHQVTQMGQEVILRCVPISNHLYFYWYRQILGQKVEFLVSFYNNEISEKSEIFDDQFSVERPDGSNFTLKIRSTKLEDSAMYFCASSVTGIGKNSPLHFGNGTRLTVT.

The rearrangement joins TRBV5-1 to TRBJ2-7; 7 bases are a match to TRBD1. The germline CDR1 and CDR2 sequences are SGHRS and YFSETQ. V dropped 2 bases and J dropped 0; count of bases not matched to a gene: 11. The CDR3 covers 17 residues. The CDR3 loop is CASSLLPYRGDSYEQYF. DNA of the CDR3: TGCGCCAGCAGCTTACTTCCCTACAGGGGCGACTCCTACGAGCAGTACTTC.

This chain uses TRBV5-1 with TRBJ2-5, with TRBD2 identical over 8 bases. V dropped 4 bases and J dropped 1; count of bases not matched to a gene: 3. The germline gives CDR1 SGHRS, CDR2 YFSETQ. This CDR3 comprises 14 residues. The CDR3 nucleotides read TGCGCCAGCAGCACCGGACTAGCCCAAGAGACCCAGTACTTC. It specifies CASSTGLAQETQYF.

This clone appeared once. This sequence joins TRBV28 and TRBJ2-5, with 7 nucleotides matching TRBD2. The CDR3 loop spans 11 amino acids. The V gene's germline CDR1 is MDHEN and CDR2 SYDVKM. V lost 5 bases, J lost 9 bases, and 3 bases stayed unmatched. CDR3 nucleotide sequence: TGTGCCAGCAGTACCCGGGGGGCCCAGTACTTC. It is translated as CASSTRGAQYF.